This TCR beta chain was captured in a study of control samples from healthy donors and cancer patients. Some clones are missing from TCRdb's copy, which holds only in-frame ones; the method was immunoSEQ multiplex PCR. The sample lists around 90,000 clones, over 75% occurring once. The ends were cut back, 7 bases at V and 7 bases at J, with 16 bases in the middle. The CDR3 has 13 amino acids. Germline CDR1 reads MNHEY; CDR2 reads SVGAGI. The chain joins TRBV6-5 to TRBJ1-1; D unresolved. Material: blood. The source of this sequence is a woman between 40 and 55 years old in good health. The CDR3 loop is CASISSVGFEAFF. The CDR3 nucleotides read TGTGCCAGCATCTCCTCGGTCGGGTTTGAAGCTTTCTTT.